Below, 10 T cell receptor beta chains from the same sample are listed, as sequenced in a study of blood T cell repertoires in COVID-19. The method was immunoSEQ multiplex PCR; TCRdb's version includes in-frame clones alone and lacks a portion of them. This sample has more than 60,000 clones, with roughly 84% found just once. The sequenced sample consisted of peripheral blood. All receptors come from a man aged 50 or older with acute or convalescent COVID-19.

V gene TRBV3-1 (or the pseudogene TRBV3-2) combines with J gene TRBJ2-7; 8 nucleotides agree with TRBD2. This CDR3 is 14 amino acids long. Germline V gene sequence: CDR1 LGHDT, CDR2 YNNKEL (reference sequence). Losses at the gene ends were 4 bases for V and 4 bases for J; bases not matched to a gene: 6. The CDR3 DNA reads as TGTGCCAGCAGCCCTCCTAGCGGGCGGTACGAGCAGTACTTC. Protein sequence: CASSPPSGRYEQYF.

This clone was seen only once. The rearrangement joins TRBV3-1 (or the pseudogene TRBV3-2) to TRBJ1-3; no firm D call. The V gene's germline CDR1 is LGHDT and CDR2 YNNKEL (reference sequence). The CDR3 loop spans 15 amino acids. Trimming pared 4 bases from V and 0 bases from J, leaving 10 bases between. The CDR3 DNA reads TGTGCCAGCAGCCTGGCCTCATCCTCTGGAAACACCATATATTTT. Translated, it gives CASSLASSSGNTIYF.

In this sample, this clone turned up once. The chain joins TRBV24-1 to TRBJ2-3; no reliable D call. The length of the CDR3 is 14 residues. V lost 6 bases and J 2 bases, leaving 11 bases between the germline ends. Looked up from germline, CDR1 is KGHDR and CDR2 is SFDVKD. This chain's CDR3 is CATSLAGPTDTQYF. CDR3 nucleotides: TGTGCCACCAGTTTGGCAGGTCCCACAGATACGCAGTATTTT.

The chain has TRBV2 and TRBJ1-6; TRBD1 agrees at 7 bases. The CDR3 is made up of 17 amino acids. J was trimmed by 1 base and V by 7 bases; bases with no gene match: 10. CDR1 and CDR2 (germline): SNHLY, FYNNEI. CDR3 loop: CASTPGGRGSYNSPLHF. CDR3 sequence (DNA): TGTGCCAGCACCCCAGGAGGCAGGGGGTCCTATAATTCACCCCTCCACTTT.

This rearrangement joins TRBV27 to TRBJ2-1; no definite D call. V dropped 3 bases and J dropped 8 bases, with 8 bases sitting between them. This CDR3 region has 12 residues. The germline V gene encodes CDR1 MNHEY and CDR2 SMNVEV (reference sequence). The CDR3 DNA sequence: TGTGCCAGCAGTTTGAGTAGCCATGAGCAGTTCTTC. Its protein product is CASSLSSHEQFF.

The DNA for the CDR3 is TGTGCCAGCAGTACGGACAGGGGAAACTATGGCTACACCTTC. This sequence encodes CASSTDRGNYGYTF. The chain uses TRBV6-2 or TRBV6-3 and TRBJ1-2, with TRBD1 matching 9 bases. CDR1 is MNHEY and CDR2 is SVGEGT in the germline V gene. This CDR3 contains 14 residues. The trim removed 5 bases at V and 2 bases at J, leaving 3 bases unmatched.

The CDR3 is CASRRGGATYNEQFF. The CDR3 DNA reads as TGTGCCAGCAGACGGGGGGGTGCGACCTACAATGAGCAGTTCTTC. V is TRBV6-5 and J is TRBJ2-1, with TRBD2 matching 8 bases. Germline V gives CDR1 MNHEY, CDR2 SVGAGI. V lost 6 bases and J lost 2; bases outside the gene matches: 6. This CDR3 is 15 amino acids long.

This chain connects TRBV5-1 to TRBJ2-7; 7 nucleotides match TRBD2. Germline V gene data show CDR1 as SGHRS and CDR2 as YFSETQ. The CDR3 consists of 13 residues. V was clipped by 3 bases and J by 3 bases; unmatched bases: 3. This CDR3 reads CASSSSGNYEQYF. The CDR3 coding sequence is TGCGCCAGCAGCTCGAGCGGGAACTACGAGCAGTACTTC.

This clone was counted once. This chain joins TRBV29-1 and TRBJ2-7; D is undetermined. Germline V gene lookup returns CDR1 SQVTM and CDR2 ANQGSEA. V was shortened by 4 bases and J by 6 bases, with 10 bases between the two germline ends. The CDR3 is 11 residues long. The CDR3 loop is CSVVSAGEQYF. CDR3 DNA sequence: TGCAGCGTTGTTAGTGCCGGCGAGCAGTACTTC.

The chain employs TRBV30 and TRBJ1-1; 9 positions match TRBD1. The CDR3 covers 11 residues. Unmatched junction bases numbered 6, after V lost 5 bases and J lost 11 bases. Per germline, CDR1 GTSNPN and CDR2 SVGIG (reference sequence). CDR3 residues: CAWGTGTGAFF. In nucleotides, the CDR3 is TGTGCCTGGGGCACCGGGACAGGGGCTTTCTTT.